This TCR beta chain was found in a study of PD-1 blockade in classical Hodgkin lymphoma. As for the study in general: Nivolumab was administered to patients intravenously at 3 mg/kg every 2 weeks. Study observations and caveats: Repertoire differences lack defined causes, possibly disease activity or prior therapy.

Some clones are missing from TCRdb's copy, which holds only in-frame ones; the method was immunoSEQ multiplex PCR. The sample holds approximately 9,000 clones; approximately 87% are singletons and the top ten take roughly 24%. The CDR3 length is 13 residues. V lost 3 bases and J lost 4, with 7 bases in between. Germline lookup yields CDR1 MDHEN and CDR2 SYDVKM. The time point was: cycle 4 day 1 (C4D1), after five to seven weeks of nivolumab. There was relapse after autologous stem cell transplantation in every patient, and there was variation in brentuximab vedotin exposure. In regard to this clone: Its antigen is still unknown.

Sequencing was performed on peripheral blood mononuclear cells (PBMCs), taken before the fourth cycle of nivolumab. This TCR came from a human donor with classical Hodgkin lymphoma. The chain has TRBV28 and TRBJ1-3; D unclear. The CDR3 nucleotides are TGTGCCAGCAGTTTTAGCGGGGGAAACACCATATATTTT. Amino acids: CASSFSGGNTIYF.